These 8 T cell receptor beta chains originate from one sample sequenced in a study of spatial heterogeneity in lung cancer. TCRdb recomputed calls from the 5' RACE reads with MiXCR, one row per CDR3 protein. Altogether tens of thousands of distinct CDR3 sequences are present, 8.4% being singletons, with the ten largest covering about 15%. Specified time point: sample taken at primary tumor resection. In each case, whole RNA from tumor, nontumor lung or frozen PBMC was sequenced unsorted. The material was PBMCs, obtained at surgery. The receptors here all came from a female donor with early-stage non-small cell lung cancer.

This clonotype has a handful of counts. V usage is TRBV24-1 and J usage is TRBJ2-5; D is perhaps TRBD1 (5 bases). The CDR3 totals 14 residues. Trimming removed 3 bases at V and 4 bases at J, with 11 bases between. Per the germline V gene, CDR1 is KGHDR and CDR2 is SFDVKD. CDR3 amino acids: CATSDKGKPETQYF. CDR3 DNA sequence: TGTGCCACCAGTGATAAGGGGAAACCAGAGACCCAGTACTTC.

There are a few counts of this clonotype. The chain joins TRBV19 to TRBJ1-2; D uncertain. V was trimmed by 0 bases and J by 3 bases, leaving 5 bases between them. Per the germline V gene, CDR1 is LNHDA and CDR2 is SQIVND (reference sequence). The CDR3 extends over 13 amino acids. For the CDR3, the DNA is TGTGCCAGTAGTATAGAACAGTACTATGGCTACACCTTC. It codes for CASSIEQYYGYTF. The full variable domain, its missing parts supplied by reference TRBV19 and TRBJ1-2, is DGGITQSPKYLFRKEGQNVTLSCEQNLNHDAMYWYRQDPGQGLRLIYYSQIVNDFQKGDIAEGYSVSREKKESFPLTVTSAQKNPTAFYLCASSIEQYYGYTFGSGTRLTVV.

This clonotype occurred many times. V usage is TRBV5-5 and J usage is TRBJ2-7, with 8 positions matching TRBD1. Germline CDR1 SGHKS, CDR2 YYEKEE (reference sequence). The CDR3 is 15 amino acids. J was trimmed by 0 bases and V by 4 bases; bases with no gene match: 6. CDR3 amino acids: CASSRWTGSSYEQYF. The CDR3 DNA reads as TGTGCCAGCAGCCGCTGGACAGGGAGCTCCTACGAGCAGTACTTC.

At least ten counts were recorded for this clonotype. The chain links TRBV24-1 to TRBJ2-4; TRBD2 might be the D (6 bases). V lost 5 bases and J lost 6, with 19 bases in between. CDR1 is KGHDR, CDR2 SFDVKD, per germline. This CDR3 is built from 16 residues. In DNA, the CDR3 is TGTGCCACCAGTGCCCATGGTTACATGGGGGGAAACATTCAGTACTTC. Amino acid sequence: CATSAHGYMGGNIQYF.

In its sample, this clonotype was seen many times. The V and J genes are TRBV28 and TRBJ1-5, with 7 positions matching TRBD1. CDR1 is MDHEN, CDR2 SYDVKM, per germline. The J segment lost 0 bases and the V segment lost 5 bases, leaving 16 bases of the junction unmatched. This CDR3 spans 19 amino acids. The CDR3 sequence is CASSRPPGTVEFSNQPQHF. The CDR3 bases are TGTGCCAGCAGTCGACCCCCCGGGACAGTTGAATTTAGCAATCAGCCCCAGCATTTT. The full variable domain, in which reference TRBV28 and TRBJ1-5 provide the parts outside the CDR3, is DVKVTQSSRYLVKRTGEKVFLECVQDMDHENMFWYRQDPGLGLRLIYFSYDVKMKEKGDIPEGYSVSREKKERFSLILESASTNQTSMYLCASSRPPGTVEFSNQPQHFGDGTRLSIL.

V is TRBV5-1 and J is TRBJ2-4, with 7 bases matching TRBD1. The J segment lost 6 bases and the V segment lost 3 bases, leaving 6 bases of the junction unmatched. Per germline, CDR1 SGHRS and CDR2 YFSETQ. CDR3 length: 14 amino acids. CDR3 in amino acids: CASSSRDSGNIQYF. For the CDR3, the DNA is TGCGCCAGCAGCTCCCGGGACAGTGGAAACATTCAGTACTTC.

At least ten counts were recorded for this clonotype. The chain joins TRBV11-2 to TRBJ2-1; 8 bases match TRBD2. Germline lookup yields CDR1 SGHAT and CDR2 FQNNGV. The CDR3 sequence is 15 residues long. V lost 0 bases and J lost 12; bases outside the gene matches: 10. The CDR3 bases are TGTGCCAGCAGCTTAGATCTCGTATCGGGAGGGCGGCAGTTCTTC. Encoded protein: CASSLDLVSGGRQFF. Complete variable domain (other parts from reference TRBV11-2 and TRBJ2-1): EAGVAQSPRYKIIEKRQSVAFWCNPISGHATLYWYQQILGQGPKLLIQFQNNGVVDDSQLPKDRFSAERLKGVDSTLKIQPAKLEDSAVYLCASSLDLVSGGRQFFGPGTRLTVL.

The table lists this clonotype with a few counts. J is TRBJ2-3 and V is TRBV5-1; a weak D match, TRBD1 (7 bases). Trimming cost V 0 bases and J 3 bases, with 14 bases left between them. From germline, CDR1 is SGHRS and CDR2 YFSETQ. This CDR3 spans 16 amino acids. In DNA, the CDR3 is TGCGCCAGCAGCTTGGAAGGCAGGGGGGAAACAGATACGCAGTATTTT. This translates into CASSLEGRGETDTQYF.